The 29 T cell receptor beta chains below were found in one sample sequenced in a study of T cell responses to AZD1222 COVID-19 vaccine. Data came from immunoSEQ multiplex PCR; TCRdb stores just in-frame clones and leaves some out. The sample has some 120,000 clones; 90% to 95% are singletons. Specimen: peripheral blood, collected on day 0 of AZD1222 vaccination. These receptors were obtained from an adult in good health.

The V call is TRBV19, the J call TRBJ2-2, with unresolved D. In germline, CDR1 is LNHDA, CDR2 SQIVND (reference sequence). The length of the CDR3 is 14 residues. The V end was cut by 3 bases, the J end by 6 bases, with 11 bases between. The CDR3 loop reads CASSIPRRSGELFF. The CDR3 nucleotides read TGTGCCAGTAGTATTCCCCGCCGTTCCGGGGAGCTGTTTTTT.

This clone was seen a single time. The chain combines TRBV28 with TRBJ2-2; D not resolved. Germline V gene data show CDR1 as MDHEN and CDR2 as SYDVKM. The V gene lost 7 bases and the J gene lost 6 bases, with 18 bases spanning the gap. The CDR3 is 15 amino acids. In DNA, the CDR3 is TGTGCCAGCACCTACCGGCAGGACCTCCCCGGGGAGCTGTTTTTT. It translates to CASTYRQDLPGELFF.

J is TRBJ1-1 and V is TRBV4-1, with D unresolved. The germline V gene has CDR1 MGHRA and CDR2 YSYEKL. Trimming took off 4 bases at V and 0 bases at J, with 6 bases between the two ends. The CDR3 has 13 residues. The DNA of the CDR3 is TGCGCCAGCAGCCCTGATATGAACACTGAAGCTTTCTTT. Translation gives CASSPDMNTEAFF.

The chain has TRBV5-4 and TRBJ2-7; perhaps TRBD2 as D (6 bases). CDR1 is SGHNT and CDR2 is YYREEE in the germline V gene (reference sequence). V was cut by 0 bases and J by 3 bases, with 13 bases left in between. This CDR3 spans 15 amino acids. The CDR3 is CASSLAQGGNYEQYF. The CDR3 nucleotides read TGTGCCAGCAGCTTGGCGCAGGGAGGTAACTACGAGCAGTACTTC.

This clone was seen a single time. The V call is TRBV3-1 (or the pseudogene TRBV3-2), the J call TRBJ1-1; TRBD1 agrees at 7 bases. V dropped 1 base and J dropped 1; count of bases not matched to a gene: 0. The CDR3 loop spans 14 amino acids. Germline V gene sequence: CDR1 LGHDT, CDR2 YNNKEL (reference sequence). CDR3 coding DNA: TGTGCCAGCAGCCAAGGACAGGGGAACACTGAAGCTTTCTTT. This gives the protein CASSQGQGNTEAFF.

This CDR3 reads CASSPLAASNTGELFF. CDR3 sequence (DNA): TGCGCCAGCAGCCCCCTGGCAGCGTCGAACACCGGGGAGCTGTTTTTT. V is TRBV5-1 and J is TRBJ2-2, with D hard to call. The V end was cut by 4 bases, the J end by 0 bases, with 13 bases between. Germline CDR1 and CDR2: SGHRS and YFSETQ. The CDR3 runs to 16 residues.

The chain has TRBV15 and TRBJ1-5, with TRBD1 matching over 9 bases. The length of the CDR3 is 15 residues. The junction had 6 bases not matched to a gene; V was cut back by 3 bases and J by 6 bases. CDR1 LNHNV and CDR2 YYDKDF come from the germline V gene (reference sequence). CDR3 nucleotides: TGTGCCACCAGCAGCCATACAGGGGGCGGTCAGCCCCAGCATTTT. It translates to CATSSHTGGGQPQHF. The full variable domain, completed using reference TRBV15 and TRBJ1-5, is DAMVIQNPRYQVTQFGKPVTLSCSQTLNHNVMYWYQQKSSQAPKLLFHYYDKDFNNEADTPDNFQSRRPNTSFCFLDIRSPGLGDTAMYLCATSSHTGGGQPQHFGDGTRLSIL.

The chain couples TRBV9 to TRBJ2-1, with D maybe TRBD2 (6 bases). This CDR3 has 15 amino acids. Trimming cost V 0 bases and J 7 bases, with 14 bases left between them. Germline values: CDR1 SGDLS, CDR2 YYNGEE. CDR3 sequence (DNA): TGTGCCAGCAGCGTAGTCGGGGGAGTTGGTAATGAGCAGTTCTTC. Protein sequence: CASSVVGGVGNEQFF.

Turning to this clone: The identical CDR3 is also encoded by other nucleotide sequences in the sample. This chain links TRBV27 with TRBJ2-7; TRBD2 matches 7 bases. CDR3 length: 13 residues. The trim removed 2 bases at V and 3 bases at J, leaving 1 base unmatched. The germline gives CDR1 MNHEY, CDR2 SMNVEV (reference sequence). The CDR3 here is CASSLRGSYEQYF. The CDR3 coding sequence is TGTGCCAGCAGTTTACGCGGGAGCTACGAGCAGTACTTC.

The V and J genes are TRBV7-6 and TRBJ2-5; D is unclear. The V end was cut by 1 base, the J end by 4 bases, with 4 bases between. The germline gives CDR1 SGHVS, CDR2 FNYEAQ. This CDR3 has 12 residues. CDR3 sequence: CASSLVRETQYF. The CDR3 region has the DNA TGTGCCAGCAGCTTAGTCCGAGAGACCCAGTACTTC. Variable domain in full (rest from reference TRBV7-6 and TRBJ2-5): GAGVSQSPRYKVTKRGQDVALRCDPISGHVSLYWYRQALGQGPEFLTYFNYEAQQDKSGLPNDRFSAERPEGSISTLTIQRTEQRDSAMYRCASSLVRETQYFGPGTRLLVL.

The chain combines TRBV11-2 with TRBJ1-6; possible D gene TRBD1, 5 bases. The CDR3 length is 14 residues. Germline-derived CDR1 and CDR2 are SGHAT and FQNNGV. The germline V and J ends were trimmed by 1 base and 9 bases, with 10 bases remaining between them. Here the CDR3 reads CASSLGGVGSPLHF. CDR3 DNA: TGTGCCAGCAGCTTAGGAGGGGTCGGTTCACCCCTCCACTTT.

The CDR3 nucleotides read TGCGCCAGCAGCTTGGATCTTTCGGCGCTGGCCTACGAGCAGTACTTC. Its protein is CASSLDLSALAYEQYF. This chain joins TRBV5-1 and TRBJ2-7; D call uncertain. CDR1 and CDR2 from the germline V gene are SGHRS and YFSETQ. The CDR3 consists of 16 residues. V was shortened by 0 bases and J by 2 bases, with 15 bases between the two germline ends.

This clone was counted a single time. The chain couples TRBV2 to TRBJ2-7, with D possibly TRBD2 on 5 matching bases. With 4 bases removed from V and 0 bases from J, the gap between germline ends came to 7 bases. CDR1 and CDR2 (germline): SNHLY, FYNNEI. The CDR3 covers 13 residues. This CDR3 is CASSALASYEQYF. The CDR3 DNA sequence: TGTGCCAGCAGTGCTCTAGCCTCCTACGAGCAGTACTTC. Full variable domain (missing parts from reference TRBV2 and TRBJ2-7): EPEVTQTPSHQVTQMGQEVILRCVPISNHLYFYWYRQILGQKVEFLVSFYNNEISEKSEIFDDQFSVERPDGSNFTLKIRSTKLEDSAMYFCASSALASYEQYFGPGTRLTVT.

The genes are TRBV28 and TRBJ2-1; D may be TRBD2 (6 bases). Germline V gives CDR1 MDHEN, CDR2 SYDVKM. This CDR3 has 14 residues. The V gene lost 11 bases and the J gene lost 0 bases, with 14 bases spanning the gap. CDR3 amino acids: CAGGLSSSYNEQFF. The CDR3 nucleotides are TGTGCCGGCGGACTATCGAGCTCCTACAATGAGCAGTTCTTC.

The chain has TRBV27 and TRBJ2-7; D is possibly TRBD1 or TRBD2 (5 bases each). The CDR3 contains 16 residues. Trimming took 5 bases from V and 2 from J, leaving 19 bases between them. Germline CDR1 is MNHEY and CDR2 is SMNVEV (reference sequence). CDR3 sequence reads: CASSASSGPLTYEQYF. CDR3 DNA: TGTGCCAGCAGTGCCTCTTCGGGACCTCTAACCTACGAGCAGTACTTC.

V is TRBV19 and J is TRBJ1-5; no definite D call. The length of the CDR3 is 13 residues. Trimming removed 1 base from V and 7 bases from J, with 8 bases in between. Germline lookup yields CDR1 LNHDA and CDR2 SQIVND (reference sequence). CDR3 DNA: TGTGCCAGTAGTATAGGGCAGCTACAGCCCCAGCATTTT. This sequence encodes CASSIGQLQPQHF.

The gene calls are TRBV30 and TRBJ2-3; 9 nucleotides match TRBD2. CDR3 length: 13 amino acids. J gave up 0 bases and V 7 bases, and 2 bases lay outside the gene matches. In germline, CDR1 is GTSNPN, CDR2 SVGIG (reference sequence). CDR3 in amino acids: CASTSGSTDTQYF. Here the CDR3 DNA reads TGTGCCTCGACTAGCGGTAGCACAGATACGCAGTATTTT.

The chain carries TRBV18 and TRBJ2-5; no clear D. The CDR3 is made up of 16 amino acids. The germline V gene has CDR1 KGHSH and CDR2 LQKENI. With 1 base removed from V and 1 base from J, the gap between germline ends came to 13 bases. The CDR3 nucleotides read TGTGCCAGCTCACCACAAACTCCCGTACGCCAAGAGACCCAGTACTTC. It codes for CASSPQTPVRQETQYF.

The CDR3 loop is CASSWVGTGRNTIYF. The CDR3 DNA reads TGTGCCAGCAGCTGGGTAGGGACGGGTAGAAACACCATATATTTT. The J gene is TRBJ1-3, the V gene TRBV28; D may be TRBD1 (5 bases). In germline, CDR1 is MDHEN, CDR2 SYDVKM. Trimming took 6 bases from V and 5 from J, leaving 17 bases between them. The CDR3 loop spans 15 amino acids.

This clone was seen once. The CDR3 sequence: CASSVGGRDYGYTF. As DNA, the CDR3 is TGTGCCAGCAGCGTGGGGGGGCGTGACTATGGCTACACCTTC. This chain uses TRBV9 with TRBJ1-2; D perhaps matches TRBD1 (6 bases). Deletions cut 2 bases from V and 3 bases from J, with 11 bases between. Germline V CDR1 and CDR2: SGDLS, YYNGEE. There are 14 residues in the CDR3.

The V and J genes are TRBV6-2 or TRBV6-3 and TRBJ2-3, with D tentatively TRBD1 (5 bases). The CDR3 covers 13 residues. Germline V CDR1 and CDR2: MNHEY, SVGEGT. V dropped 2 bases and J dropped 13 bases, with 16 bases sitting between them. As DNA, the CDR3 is TGTGCCAGCAGTTACGGCGAGGACACCGCTAAGTATTTT. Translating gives CASSYGEDTAKYF.

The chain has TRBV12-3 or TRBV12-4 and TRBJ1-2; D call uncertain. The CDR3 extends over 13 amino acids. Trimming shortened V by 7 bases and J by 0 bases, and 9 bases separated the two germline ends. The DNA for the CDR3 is TGTGCCAGCAAGGACGGTACTAACTATGGCTACACCTTC. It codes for CASKDGTNYGYTF.

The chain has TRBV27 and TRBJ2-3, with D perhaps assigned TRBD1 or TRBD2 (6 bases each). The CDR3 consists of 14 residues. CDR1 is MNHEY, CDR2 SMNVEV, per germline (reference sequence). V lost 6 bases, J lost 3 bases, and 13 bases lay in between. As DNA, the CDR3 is TGTGCCAGCAGAGCAACAGGGAGGACAGATACGCAGTATTTT. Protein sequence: CASRATGRTDTQYF.

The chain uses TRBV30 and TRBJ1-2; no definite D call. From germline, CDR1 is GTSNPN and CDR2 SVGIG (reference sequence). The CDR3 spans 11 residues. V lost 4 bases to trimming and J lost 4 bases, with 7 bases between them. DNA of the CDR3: TGTGCCTGGATTCAGTTCTATGGCTACACCTTC. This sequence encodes CAWIQFYGYTF.

CDR3 sequence reads: CASSSGGLAGVREQYF. The CDR3 DNA sequence: TGTGCCAGCAGCTCGGGGGGACTAGCGGGAGTCCGGGAGCAGTACTTC. This rearrangement joins TRBV5-4 to TRBJ2-7, with 14 bases identical to TRBD2. The CDR3 consists of 16 residues. Trimming removed 3 bases from V and 7 bases from J; junction bases left unmatched: 9. The V gene's germline CDR1 is SGHNT and CDR2 YYREEE (reference sequence).

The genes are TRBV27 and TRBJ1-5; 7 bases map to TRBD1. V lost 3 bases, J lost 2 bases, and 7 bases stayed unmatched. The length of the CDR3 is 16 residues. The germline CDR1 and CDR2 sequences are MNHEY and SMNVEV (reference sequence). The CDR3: CASSFVGRGGNQPQHF. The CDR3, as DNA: TGTGCCAGCAGTTTCGTAGGCAGGGGGGGCAATCAGCCCCAGCATTTT.

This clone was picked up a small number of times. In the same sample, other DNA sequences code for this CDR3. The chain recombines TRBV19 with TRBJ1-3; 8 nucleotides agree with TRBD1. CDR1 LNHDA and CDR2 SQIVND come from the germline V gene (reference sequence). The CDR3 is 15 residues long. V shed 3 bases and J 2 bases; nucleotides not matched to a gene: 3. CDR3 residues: CASSIRGPAGNTIYF. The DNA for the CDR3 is TGTGCCAGTAGTATCAGGGGGCCGGCTGGAAACACCATATATTTT.

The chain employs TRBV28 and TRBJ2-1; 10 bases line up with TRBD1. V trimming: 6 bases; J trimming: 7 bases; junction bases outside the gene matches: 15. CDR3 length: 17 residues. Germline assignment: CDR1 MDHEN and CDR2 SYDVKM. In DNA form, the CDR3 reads TGTGCCAGCAGCCTCCTAGGAGCGGGACAGGGGTTAAATGAGCAGTTCTTC. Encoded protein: CASSLLGAGQGLNEQFF.

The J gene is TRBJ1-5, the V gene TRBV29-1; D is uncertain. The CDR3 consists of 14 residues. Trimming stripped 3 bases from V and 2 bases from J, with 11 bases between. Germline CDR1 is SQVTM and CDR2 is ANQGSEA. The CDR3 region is CSVEEFGGNQPQHF. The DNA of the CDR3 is TGCAGCGTTGAGGAATTCGGGGGCAATCAGCCCCAGCATTTT. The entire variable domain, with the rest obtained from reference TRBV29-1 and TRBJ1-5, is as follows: SAVISQKPSRDICQRGTSLTIQCQVDSQVTMMFWYRQQPGQSLTLIATANQGSEATYESGFVIDKFPISRPNLTFSTLTVSNMSPEDSSIYLCSVEEFGGNQPQHFGDGTRLSIL.